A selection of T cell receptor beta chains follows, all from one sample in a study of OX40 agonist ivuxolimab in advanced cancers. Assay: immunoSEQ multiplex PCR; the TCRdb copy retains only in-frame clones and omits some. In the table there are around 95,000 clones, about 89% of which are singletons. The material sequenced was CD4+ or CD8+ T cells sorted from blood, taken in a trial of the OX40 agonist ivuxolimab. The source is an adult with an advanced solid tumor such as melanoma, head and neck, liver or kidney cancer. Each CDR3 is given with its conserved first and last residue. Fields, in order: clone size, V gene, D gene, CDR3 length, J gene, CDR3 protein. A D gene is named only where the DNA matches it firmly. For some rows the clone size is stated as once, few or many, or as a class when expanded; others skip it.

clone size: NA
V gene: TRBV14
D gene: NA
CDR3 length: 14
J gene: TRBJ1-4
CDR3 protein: CASSPWDGNEKLFF

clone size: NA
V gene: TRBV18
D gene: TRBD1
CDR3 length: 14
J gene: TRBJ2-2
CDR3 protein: CASRQGAGTGELFF

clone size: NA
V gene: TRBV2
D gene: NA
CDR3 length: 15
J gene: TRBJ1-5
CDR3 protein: CASSGGRRDNQPQHF

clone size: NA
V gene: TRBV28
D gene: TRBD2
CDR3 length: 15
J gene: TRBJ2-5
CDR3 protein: CASSHLAGLGETQYF

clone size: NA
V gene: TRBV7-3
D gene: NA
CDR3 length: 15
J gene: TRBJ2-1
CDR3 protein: CASSFRPGPYNEQFF

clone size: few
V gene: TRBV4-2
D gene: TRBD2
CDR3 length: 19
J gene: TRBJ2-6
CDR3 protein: CASSPGLAGGQAGANVLTF

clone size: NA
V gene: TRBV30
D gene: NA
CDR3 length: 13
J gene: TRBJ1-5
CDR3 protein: CAWQSGGNQPQHF

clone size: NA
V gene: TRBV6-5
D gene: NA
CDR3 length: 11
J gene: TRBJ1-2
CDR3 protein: CASRQGYGYTF

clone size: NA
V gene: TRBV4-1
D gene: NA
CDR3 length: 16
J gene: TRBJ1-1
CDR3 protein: CASSQDLGSANTEAFF

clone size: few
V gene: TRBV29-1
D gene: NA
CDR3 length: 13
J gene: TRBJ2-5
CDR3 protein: CSGLTGLGETQYF

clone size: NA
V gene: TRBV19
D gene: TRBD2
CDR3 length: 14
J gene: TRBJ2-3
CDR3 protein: CASSLAGAPDTQYF

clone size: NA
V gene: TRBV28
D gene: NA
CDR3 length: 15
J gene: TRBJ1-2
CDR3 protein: CASTTMWDWNYGYTF

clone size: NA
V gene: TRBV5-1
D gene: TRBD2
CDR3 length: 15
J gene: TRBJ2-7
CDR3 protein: CASSLAGTSLYEQYF

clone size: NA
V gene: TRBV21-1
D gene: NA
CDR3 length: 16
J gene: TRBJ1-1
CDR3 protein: CASSRWLYTIRTEAFF

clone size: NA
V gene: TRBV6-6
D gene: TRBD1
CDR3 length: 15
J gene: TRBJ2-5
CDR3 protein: CASRPPGTGIETQYF

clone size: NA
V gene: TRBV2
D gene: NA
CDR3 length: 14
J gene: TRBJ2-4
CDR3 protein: CASRGGQPKNIQYF

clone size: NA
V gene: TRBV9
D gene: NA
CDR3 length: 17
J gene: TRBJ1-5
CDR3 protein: CASSSGRGQTSNQPQHF

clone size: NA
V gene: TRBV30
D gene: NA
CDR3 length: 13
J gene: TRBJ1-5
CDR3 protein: CAWSNRGNQPQHF

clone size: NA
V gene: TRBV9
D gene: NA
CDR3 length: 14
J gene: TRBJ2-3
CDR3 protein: CASSAVPSTDTQYF

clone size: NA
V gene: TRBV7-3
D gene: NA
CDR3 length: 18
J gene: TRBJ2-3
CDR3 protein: CASSGGGLRGSMTDTQYF

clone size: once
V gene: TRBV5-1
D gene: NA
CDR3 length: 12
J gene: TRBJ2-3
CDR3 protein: CASSLSVDTQYF

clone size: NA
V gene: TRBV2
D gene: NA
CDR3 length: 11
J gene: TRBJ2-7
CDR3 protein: CASSALYEQYF

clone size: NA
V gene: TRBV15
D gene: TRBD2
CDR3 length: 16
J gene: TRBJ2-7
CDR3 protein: CATSSVGLAGGKEQYF

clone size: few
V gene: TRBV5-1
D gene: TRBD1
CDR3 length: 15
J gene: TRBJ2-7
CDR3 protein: CASSTGGAPTYEQYF

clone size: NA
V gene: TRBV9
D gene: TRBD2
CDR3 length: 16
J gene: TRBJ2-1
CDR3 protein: CASSVGSSGAYNEQFF

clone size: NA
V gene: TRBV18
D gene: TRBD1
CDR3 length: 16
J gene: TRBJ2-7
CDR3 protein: CASSPANRGASYEQYF

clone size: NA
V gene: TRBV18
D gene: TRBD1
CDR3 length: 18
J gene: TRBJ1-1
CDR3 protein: CASSRKIATGSSVTEAFF

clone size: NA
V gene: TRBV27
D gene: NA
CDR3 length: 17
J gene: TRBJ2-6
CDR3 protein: CASSLLQGFPGANVLTF

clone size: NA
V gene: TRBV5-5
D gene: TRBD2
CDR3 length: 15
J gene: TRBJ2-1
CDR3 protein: CASSSTSGGANEQFF

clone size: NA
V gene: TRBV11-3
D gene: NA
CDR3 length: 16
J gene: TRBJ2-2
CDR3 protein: CASSLLSQTNTGELFF

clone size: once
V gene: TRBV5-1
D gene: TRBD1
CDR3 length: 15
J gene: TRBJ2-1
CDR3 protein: CASSWGDRVNNEQFF

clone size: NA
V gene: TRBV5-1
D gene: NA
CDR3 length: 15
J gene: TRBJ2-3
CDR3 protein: CASSLGSGSTDTQYF

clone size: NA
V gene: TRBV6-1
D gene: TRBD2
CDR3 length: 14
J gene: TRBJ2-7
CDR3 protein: CASNLAGGPYEQYF

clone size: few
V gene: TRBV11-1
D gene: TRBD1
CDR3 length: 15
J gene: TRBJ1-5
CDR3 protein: CASSAGTATNQPQHF

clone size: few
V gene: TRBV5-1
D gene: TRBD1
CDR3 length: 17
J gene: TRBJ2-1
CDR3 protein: CASSLVYRTGGFDEQFF

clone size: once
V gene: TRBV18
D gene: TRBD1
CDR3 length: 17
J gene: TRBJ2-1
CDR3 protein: CASSPNQGATLANEQFF

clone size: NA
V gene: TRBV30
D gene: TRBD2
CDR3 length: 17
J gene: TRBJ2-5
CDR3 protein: CAWSVRRTSGGQETQYF

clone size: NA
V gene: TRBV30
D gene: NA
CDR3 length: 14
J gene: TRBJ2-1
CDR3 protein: CAEDMGGPHNEQFF

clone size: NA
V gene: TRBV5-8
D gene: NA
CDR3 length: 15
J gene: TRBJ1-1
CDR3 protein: CASSLAGGRNTEAFF

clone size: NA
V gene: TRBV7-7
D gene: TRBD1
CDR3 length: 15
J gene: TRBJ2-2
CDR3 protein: CASSTGTGNTGELFF

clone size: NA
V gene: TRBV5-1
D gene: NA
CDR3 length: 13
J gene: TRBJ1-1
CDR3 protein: CASSLGRDTEAFF

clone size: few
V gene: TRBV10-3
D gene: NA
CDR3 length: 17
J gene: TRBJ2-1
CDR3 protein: CAISEGPGRSSYNEQFF

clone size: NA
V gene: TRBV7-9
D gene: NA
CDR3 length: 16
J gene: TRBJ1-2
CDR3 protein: CASSQEGTALAYGYTF

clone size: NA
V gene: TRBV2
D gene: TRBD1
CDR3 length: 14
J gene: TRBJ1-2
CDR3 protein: CASGQQGAHFGYTF

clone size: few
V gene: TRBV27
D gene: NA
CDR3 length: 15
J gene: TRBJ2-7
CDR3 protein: CASSPQSTSIYEQYF

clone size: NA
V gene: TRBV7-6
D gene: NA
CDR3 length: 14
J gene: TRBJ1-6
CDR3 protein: CASSFGADDSPLHF

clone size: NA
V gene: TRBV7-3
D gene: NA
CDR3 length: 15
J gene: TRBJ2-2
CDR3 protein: CASRIQGSNTGELFF

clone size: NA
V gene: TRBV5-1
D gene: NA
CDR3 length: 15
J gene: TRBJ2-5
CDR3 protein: CASSLVVGSEETQYF

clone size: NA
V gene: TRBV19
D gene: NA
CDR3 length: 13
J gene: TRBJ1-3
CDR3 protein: CASRGLSGNTIYF

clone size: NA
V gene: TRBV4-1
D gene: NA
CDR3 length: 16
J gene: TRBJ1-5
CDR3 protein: CASSQDWSRGNQPQHF

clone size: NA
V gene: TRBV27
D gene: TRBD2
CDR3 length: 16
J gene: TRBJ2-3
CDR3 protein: CASRAFVAGGSNTQYF

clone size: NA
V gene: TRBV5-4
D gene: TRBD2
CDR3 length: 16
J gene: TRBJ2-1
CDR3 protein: CASSLSQRGRYNEQFF